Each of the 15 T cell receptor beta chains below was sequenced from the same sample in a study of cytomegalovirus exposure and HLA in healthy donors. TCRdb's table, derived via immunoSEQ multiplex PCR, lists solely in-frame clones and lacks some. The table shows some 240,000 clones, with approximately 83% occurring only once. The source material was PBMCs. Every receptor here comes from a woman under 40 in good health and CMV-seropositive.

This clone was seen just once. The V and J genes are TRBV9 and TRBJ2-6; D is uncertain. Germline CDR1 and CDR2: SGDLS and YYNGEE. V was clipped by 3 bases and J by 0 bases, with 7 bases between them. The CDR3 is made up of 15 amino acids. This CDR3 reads CASSDEDSGANVLTF. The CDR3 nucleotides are TGTGCCAGCAGCGATGAGGACTCTGGGGCCAACGTCCTGACTTTC.

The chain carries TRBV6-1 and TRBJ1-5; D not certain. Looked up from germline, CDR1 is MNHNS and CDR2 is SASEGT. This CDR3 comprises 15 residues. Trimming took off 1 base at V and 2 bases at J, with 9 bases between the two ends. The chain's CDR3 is CASSEDRERNQPQHF. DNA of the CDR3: TGTGCCAGCAGTGAAGACCGGGAACGCAATCAGCCCCAGCATTTT.

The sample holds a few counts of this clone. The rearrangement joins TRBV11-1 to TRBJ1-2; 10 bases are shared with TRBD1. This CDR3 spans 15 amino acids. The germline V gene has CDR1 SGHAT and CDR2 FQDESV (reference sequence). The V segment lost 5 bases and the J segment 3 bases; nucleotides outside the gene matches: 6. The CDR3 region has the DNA TGTGCCAGCAGCAACAAAGGGACAGGGGACTATGGCTACACCTTC. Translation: CASSNKGTGDYGYTF.

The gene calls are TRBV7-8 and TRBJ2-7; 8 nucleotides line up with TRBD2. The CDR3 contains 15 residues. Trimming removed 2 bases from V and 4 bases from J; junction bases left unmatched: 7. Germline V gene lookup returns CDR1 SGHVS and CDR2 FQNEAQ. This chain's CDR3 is CASSLHFSGEYEQYF. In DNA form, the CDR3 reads TGTGCCAGCAGCTTACATTTTAGCGGGGAGTACGAGCAGTACTTC.

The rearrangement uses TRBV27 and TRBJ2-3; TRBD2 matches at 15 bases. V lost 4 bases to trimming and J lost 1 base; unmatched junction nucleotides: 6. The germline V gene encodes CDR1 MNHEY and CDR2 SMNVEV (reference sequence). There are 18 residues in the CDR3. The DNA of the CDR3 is TGTGCCAGCAGTTCGGGACTAGCGGGAGGCCTTCGCACAGATACGCAGTATTTT. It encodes CASSSGLAGGLRTDTQYF.

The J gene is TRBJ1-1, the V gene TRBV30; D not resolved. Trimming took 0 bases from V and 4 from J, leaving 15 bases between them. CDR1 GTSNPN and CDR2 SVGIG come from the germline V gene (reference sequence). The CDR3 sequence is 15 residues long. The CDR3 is CAWSVRGFSGTEAFF. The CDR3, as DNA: TGTGCCTGGAGTGTACGAGGCTTTTCGGGCACTGAAGCTTTCTTT.

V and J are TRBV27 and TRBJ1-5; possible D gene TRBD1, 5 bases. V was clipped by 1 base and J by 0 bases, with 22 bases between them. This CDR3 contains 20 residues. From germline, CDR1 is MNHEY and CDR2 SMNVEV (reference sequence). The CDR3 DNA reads TGTGCCAGCAGTTTATTTATGGGGCAGAGTGGAGACGATAGCAATCAGCCCCAGCATTTT. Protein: CASSLFMGQSGDDSNQPQHF.

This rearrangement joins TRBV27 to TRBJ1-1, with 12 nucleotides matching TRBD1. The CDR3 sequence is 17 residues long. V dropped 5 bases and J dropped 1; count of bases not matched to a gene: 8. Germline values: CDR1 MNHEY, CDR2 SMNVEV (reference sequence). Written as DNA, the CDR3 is TGTGCCAGCAGTAGGGGACAGGGGGCCGGCCCGAACACTGAAGCTTTCTTT. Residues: CASSRGQGAGPNTEAFF.

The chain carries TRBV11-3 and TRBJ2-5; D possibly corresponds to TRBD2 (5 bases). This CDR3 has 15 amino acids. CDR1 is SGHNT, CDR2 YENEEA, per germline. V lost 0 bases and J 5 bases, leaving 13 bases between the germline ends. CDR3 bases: TGTGCCAGCAGCTTAGAAAGCGGCGGCCTCGAGACCCAGTACTTC. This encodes CASSLESGGLETQYF.

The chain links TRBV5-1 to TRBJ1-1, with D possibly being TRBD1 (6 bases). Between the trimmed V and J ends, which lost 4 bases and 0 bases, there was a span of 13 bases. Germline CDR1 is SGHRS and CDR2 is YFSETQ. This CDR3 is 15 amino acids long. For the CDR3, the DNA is TGCGCCAGCAGCCTCGGACAGAGCATGAACACTGAAGCTTTCTTT. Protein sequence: CASSLGQSMNTEAFF. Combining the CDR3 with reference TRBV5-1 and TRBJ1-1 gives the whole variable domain KAGVTQTPRYLIKTRGQQVTLSCSPISGHRSVSWYQQTPGQGLQFLFEYFSETQRNKGNFPGRFSGRQFSNSRSEMNVSTLELGDSALYLCASSLGQSMNTEAFFGQGTRLTVV.

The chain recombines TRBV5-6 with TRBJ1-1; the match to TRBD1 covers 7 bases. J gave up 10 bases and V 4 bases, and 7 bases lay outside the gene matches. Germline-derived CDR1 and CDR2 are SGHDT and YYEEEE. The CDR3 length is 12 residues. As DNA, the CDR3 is TGTGCCAGCAGCAGACAGGGATATGGAGCTTTCTTT. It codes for CASSRQGYGAFF.

CDR3: CASSYLTGGTEKLFF. The CDR3 DNA reads TGCGCCAGCAGCTACCTGACAGGGGGAACTGAAAAACTGTTTTTT. The chain has TRBV5-1 and TRBJ1-4; TRBD1 aligns across 9 bases. J gave up 7 bases and V 3 bases, and 7 bases lay outside the gene matches. This CDR3 has 15 amino acids. The germline V gene encodes CDR1 SGHRS and CDR2 YFSETQ.

CDR3 loop: CASSLALRRGSGIRVVTEAFF. The CDR3 DNA reads TGTGCCAGCAGCTTAGCGTTACGTAGGGGGTCGGGAATAAGGGTCGTCACTGAAGCTTTCTTT. The chain couples TRBV7-6 to TRBJ1-1; D might be TRBD1 (6 bases). The germline CDR1 and CDR2 sequences are SGHVS and FNYEAQ. CDR3 length equals 21 residues. V lost 0 bases to trimming and J lost 4 bases, with 30 bases between them.

CDR3 protein: CASSSTPNTEAFF. CDR3 bases: TGTGCCAGCAGTTCGACACCGAACACTGAAGCTTTCTTT. The J gene is TRBJ1-1, the V gene TRBV6-5; D gene ambiguous. From germline, CDR1 is MNHEY and CDR2 SVGAGI. CDR3 length equals 13 residues. Trimming removed 4 bases from V and 1 base from J, with 7 bases in between.

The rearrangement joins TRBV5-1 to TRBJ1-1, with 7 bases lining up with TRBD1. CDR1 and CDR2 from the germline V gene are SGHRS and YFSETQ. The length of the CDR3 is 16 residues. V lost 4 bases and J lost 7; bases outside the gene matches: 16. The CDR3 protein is CASSVGTALGGGEAFF. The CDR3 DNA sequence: TGCGCCAGCAGCGTAGGGACAGCCCTAGGAGGAGGTGAAGCTTTCTTT. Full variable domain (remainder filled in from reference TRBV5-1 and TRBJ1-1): KAGVTQTPRYLIKTRGQQVTLSCSPISGHRSVSWYQQTPGQGLQFLFEYFSETQRNKGNFPGRFSGRQFSNSRSEMNVSTLELGDSALYLCASSVGTALGGGEAFFGQGTRLTVV.